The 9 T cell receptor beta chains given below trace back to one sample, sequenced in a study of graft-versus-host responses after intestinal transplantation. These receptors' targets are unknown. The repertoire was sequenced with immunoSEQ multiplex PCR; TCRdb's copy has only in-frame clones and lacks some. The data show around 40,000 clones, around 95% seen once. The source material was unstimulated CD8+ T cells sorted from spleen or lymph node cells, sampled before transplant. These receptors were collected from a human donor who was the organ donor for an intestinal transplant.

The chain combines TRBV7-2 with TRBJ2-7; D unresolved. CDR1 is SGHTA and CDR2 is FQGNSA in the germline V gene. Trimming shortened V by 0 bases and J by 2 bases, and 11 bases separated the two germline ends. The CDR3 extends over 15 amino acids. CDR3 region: CASSLAPGPTYEQYF. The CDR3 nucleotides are TGTGCCAGCAGCTTAGCTCCAGGTCCCACCTACGAGCAGTACTTC.

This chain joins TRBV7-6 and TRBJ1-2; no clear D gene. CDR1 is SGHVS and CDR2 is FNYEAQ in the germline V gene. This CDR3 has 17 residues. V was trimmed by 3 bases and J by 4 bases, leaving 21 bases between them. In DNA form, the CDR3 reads TGTGCCAGCAGCTTGGGAAGTCACCCCCCCCGGATCTATGGCTACACCTTC. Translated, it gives CASSLGSHPPRIYGYTF.

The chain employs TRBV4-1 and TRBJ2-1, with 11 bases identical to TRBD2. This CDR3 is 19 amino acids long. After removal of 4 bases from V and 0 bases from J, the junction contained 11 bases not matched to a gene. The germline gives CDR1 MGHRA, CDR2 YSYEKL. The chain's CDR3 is CASSLRLAGGGPSYNEQFF. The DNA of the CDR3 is TGCGCCAGCAGCCTTCGGCTAGCGGGGGGCGGACCCTCCTACAATGAGCAGTTCTTC.

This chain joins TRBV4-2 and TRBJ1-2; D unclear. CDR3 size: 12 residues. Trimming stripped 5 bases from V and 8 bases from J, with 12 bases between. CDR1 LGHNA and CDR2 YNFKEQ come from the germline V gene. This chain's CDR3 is CASSTTSGGYTF. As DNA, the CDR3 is TGTGCCAGCAGCACGACAAGCGGAGGCTACACCTTC.

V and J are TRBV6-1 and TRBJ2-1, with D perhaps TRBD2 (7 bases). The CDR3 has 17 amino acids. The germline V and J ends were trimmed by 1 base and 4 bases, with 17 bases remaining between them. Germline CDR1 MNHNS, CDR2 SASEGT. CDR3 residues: CASSEEGVGGGYNEQFF. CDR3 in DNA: TGTGCCAGCAGTGAAGAGGGGGTAGGCGGGGGTTACAATGAGCAGTTCTTC.

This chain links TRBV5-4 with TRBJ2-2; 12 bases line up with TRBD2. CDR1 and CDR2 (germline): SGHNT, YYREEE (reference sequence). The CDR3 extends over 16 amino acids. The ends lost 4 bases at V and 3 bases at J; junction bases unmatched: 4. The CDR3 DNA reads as TGTGCCAGCAGCGTCACTAGCGGGGGGTACACCGGGGAGCTGTTTTTT. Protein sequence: CASSVTSGGYTGELFF.

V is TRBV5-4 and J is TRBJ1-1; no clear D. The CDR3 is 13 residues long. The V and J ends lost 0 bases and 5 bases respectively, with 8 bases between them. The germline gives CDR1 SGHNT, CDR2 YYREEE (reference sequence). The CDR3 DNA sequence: TGTGCCAGCAGCTTGGGGTATGAAACTGAAGCTTTCTTT. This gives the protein CASSLGYETEAFF.

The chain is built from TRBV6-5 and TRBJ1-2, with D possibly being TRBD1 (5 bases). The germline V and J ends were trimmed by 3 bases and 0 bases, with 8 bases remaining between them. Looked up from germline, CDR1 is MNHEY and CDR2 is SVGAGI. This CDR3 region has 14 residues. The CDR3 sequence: CASSYSGPNYGYTF. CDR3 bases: TGTGCCAGCAGTTATTCGGGACCTAACTATGGCTACACCTTC.

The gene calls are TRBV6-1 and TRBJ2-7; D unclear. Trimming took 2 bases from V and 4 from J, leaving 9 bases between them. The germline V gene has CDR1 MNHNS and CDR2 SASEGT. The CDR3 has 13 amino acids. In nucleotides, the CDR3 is TGTGCCAGCAGTGAACGGTTGGGATACGAGCAGTACTTC. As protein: CASSERLGYEQYF.